These 30 T cell receptor beta chains came from one sample sequenced in a study of shared clonotypes between healthy human individuals. The assay was immunoSEQ multiplex PCR, and TCRdb's table has in-frame clones only and misses some. The sample yields approximately 2.5 million clones, around 94% seen once. Sequencing was done on a sample of naive CD4+ T cells sorted from blood. Described subset: CD45RA+ positively selected. These receptors were taken from a young man in good health.

The chain is built from TRBV14 and TRBJ1-6, with D unresolved. Germline V gene data show CDR1 as SGHDN and CDR2 as FVKESK. CDR3 length: 14 amino acids. Trimming removed 2 bases at V and 0 bases at J, with 2 bases between. In DNA form, the CDR3 reads TGTGCCAGCAGCCAAAGCTCCTATAATTCACCCCTCCACTTT. Protein: CASSQSSYNSPLHF.

This chain joins TRBV6-5 and TRBJ1-3; TRBD1 is a possible D gene (6 bases). V lost 5 bases and J 2 bases, leaving 10 bases between the germline ends. This CDR3 region has 14 residues. Germline lookup yields CDR1 MNHEY and CDR2 SVGAGI. The CDR3 DNA reads TGTGCCAGCAGTACACAGGGTCCTGGAAACACCATATATTTT. This gives the protein CASSTQGPGNTIYF.

The chain combines TRBV6-6 with TRBJ2-5, with D maybe TRBD1 (6 bases). V lost 6 bases to trimming and J lost 1 base, with 15 bases between them. The CDR3 sequence is 15 residues long. CDR1 is MNHNY and CDR2 is SVGAGI in the germline V gene (reference sequence). CDR3 in DNA: TGTGCCAGCAGCTGGGGACACTCGATCCAAGAGACCCAGTACTTC. It translates to CASSWGHSIQETQYF.

CDR3 nucleotides: TGTGCCAGCAGGGTCGAGATGAACACTGAAGCTTTCTTT. Translation: CASRVEMNTEAFF. The chain carries TRBV2 and TRBJ1-1, with D unresolved. Germline-derived CDR1 and CDR2 are SNHLY and FYNNEI. V was clipped by 6 bases and J by 0 bases, with 8 bases between them. The CDR3 has 13 residues.

This clone was seen a handful of times. The chain recombines TRBV5-1 with TRBJ1-1, with unresolved D. There are 13 residues in the CDR3. The V and J ends lost 5 bases and 1 base respectively, with 9 bases between them. Germline lookup yields CDR1 SGHRS and CDR2 YFSETQ. The CDR3 DNA sequence: TGCGCCAGCAGGTACACAGAGAACACTGAAGCTTTCTTT. It yields the protein CASRYTENTEAFF.

On this clone: The junction departs from the called germline gene at one end, perhaps through a read error. V and J are TRBV30 and TRBJ2-7; TRBD1 matches at 7 bases. This CDR3 contains 12 residues. The V gene's germline CDR1 is GTSNPN and CDR2 SVGIG (reference sequence). The CDR3 DNA reads as TGTGCCTGCGCGAGGGGGCTGGGGTCGGCGAACTTC. Translating gives CACARGLGSANF.

V is TRBV30 and J is TRBJ1-5, with D unresolved. This CDR3 contains 15 residues. Germline V gene data show CDR1 as GTSNPN and CDR2 as SVGIG (reference sequence). Trimming stripped 0 bases from V and 2 bases from J, with 11 bases between. The CDR3 region has the DNA TGTGCCTGGAGTGTCAAGGAGGTGGGCAATCAGCCCCAGCATTTT. As protein: CAWSVKEVGNQPQHF.

The gene calls are TRBV30 and TRBJ2-7, with D possibly being TRBD2 (6 bases). In germline, CDR1 is GTSNPN, CDR2 SVGIG (reference sequence). Trimming shortened V by 2 bases and J by 1 base, and 15 bases separated the two germline ends. The CDR3 covers 15 residues. CDR3 in DNA: TGTGCCTGGAGTCGATCGGGACTGAGGTCCTACGAGCAGTACTTC. It specifies CAWSRSGLRSYEQYF. Based on the CDR3 plus reference TRBV30 and TRBJ2-7, the full variable domain is SQTIHQWPATLVQPVGSPLSLECTVEGTSNPNLYWYRQAAGRGLQLLFYSVGIGQISSEVPQNLSASRPQDRQFILSSKKLLLSDSGFYLCAWSRSGLRSYEQYFGPGTRLTVT.

The rearrangement joins TRBV5-4 to TRBJ2-7; D perhaps matches TRBD1 (5 bases). The CDR3 has 14 residues. V was trimmed by 2 bases and J by 6 bases, leaving 15 bases between them. CDR1 SGHNT and CDR2 YYREEE come from the germline V gene (reference sequence). In DNA form, the CDR3 reads TGTGCCAGCAGCTTTCCAGGGTCCTCCAGCGAGCAGTACTTC. Translated: CASSFPGSSSEQYF.

Of note for this clone: Other DNA variants within this sample encode the same CDR3. The chain recombines TRBV20-1 with TRBJ1-2; 8 bases are shared with TRBD1. Per germline, CDR1 DFQATT and CDR2 SNEGSKA (reference sequence). This CDR3 is built from 11 residues. V was clipped by 5 bases and J by 6 bases; unmatched bases: 2. CDR3 residues: CSARTGNGYTF. For the CDR3, the DNA is TGCAGTGCTCGGACAGGGAATGGCTACACCTTC.

V gene TRBV15 combines with J gene TRBJ1-5; a possible D gene is TRBD1 (5 bases). From germline, CDR1 is LNHNV and CDR2 YYDKDF (reference sequence). There are 15 residues in the CDR3. Trimming took 0 bases from V and 4 from J, leaving 10 bases between them. In nucleotides, the CDR3 is TGTGCCACCAGCAGAGATTCCGGGACGAATCAGCCCCAGCATTTT. Translated, it gives CATSRDSGTNQPQHF.

For the CDR3, the DNA is TGTGCCAGCAGCCAGGGGGAAAGGGAAAAACTGTTTTTT. Residues: CASSQGEREKLFF. V is TRBV6-1 and J is TRBJ1-4, with 7 bases that match TRBD1. There are 13 residues in the CDR3. Germline CDR1 and CDR2: MNHNS and SASEGT. The V and J ends lost 6 bases and 8 bases, in that order; junction bases with no gene match: 6.

The chain employs TRBV7-9 and TRBJ2-5; 8 bases fit TRBD2. Germline V gives CDR1 SEHNR, CDR2 FQNEAQ (reference sequence). The CDR3 runs 14 residues. The junction had 9 bases not matched to a gene; V was cut back by 7 bases and J by 5 bases. The CDR3 loop is CASNKGLVDETQYF. The CDR3 DNA is TGTGCCAGCAACAAGGGACTAGTGGACGAGACCCAGTACTTC.

This chain connects TRBV4-1 to TRBJ2-5, with 10 bases aligning to TRBD1. The ends lost 3 bases at V and 5 bases at J; junction bases unmatched: 3. Germline V gene lookup returns CDR1 MGHRA and CDR2 YSYEKL. The CDR3 runs 14 residues. The CDR3: CASSHVDRGETQYF. CDR3 in DNA: TGCGCCAGCAGCCATGTGGACAGGGGGGAGACCCAGTACTTC.

The chain carries TRBV5-5 and TRBJ2-7; no firm D call. The CDR3 is 17 residues long. The ends were cut back, 1 base at V and 0 bases at J, with 17 bases in the middle. Germline V gene sequence: CDR1 SGHKS, CDR2 YYEKEE (reference sequence). This CDR3 is CASSLSVLATVSYEQYF. The CDR3 bases are TGTGCCAGCAGCTTGAGTGTGTTGGCTACTGTCTCCTACGAGCAGTACTTC.

This rearrangement joins TRBV7-9 to TRBJ1-4; TRBD1 is a possible D gene (5 bases). The CDR3 covers 14 residues. Germline assignment: CDR1 SEHNR and CDR2 FQNEAQ (reference sequence). V dropped 7 bases and J dropped 8 bases, with 17 bases sitting between them. The CDR3 loop is CASTLRAGTEKLFF. The CDR3 coding sequence is TGTGCCAGCACCCTGCGGGCAGGGACGGAAAAACTGTTTTTT.

DNA of the CDR3: TGCGCCAGCAGCTGGGGGATCTTAACTGCAACTAATGAAAAACTGTTTTTT. It encodes CASSWGILTATNEKLFF. The chain uses TRBV5-1 and TRBJ1-4; tentative D call: TRBD1 (5 bases). The CDR3 runs to 17 residues. The germline CDR1 and CDR2 sequences are SGHRS and YFSETQ. V lost 3 bases and J 0 bases, leaving 15 bases between the germline ends.

The rearrangement uses TRBV2 and TRBJ2-5; 12 nucleotides agree with TRBD2. The ends lost 6 bases at V and 5 bases at J; junction bases unmatched: 10. There are 16 residues in the CDR3. Germline V gives CDR1 SNHLY, CDR2 FYNNEI. In DNA form, the CDR3 reads TGTGCCAGCAGCAAATCGACTAGCGGGGGAGCGGAGACCCAGTACTTC. Translation gives CASSKSTSGGAETQYF.

The genes are TRBV18 and TRBJ1-2, with TRBD1 matching over 7 bases. The CDR3 is 17 amino acids. The germline CDR1 and CDR2 sequences are KGHSH and LQKENI. V lost 3 bases and J lost 2; bases outside the gene matches: 12. CDR3 sequence reads: CASSPPDRRMANYGYTF. In nucleotides, the CDR3 is TGTGCCAGCTCACCCCCGGACAGGCGAATGGCCAACTATGGCTACACCTTC.

This clone was seen just once. The genes are TRBV4-1 and TRBJ2-1; 7 bases align to TRBD2. J lost 4 bases, V lost 0 bases, and 6 bases had no gene match. The V gene's germline CDR1 is MGHRA and CDR2 YSYEKL. The CDR3 runs to 16 residues. Here the CDR3 DNA reads TGCGCCAGCAGCCAAGATTGGGGACTATTTTACAATGAGCAGTTCTTC. Translation gives CASSQDWGLFYNEQFF.

The chain is built from TRBV7-8 and TRBJ1-1, with 7 bases that match TRBD1. The CDR3 extends over 15 amino acids. The trim removed 4 bases at V and 0 bases at J, leaving 5 bases unmatched. CDR1 and CDR2 from the germline V gene are SGHVS and FQNEAQ. The CDR3 DNA is TGTGCCAGCAGCTACGTGGACAGGATGAACACTGAAGCTTTCTTT. It yields the protein CASSYVDRMNTEAFF.

V usage is TRBV9 and J usage is TRBJ2-1; 9 nucleotides align to TRBD2. Germline CDR1 and CDR2: SGDLS and YYNGEE. The V gene end was trimmed by 0 bases and the J gene end by 6 bases; junction bases not matched to a gene: 13. The CDR3 covers 18 residues. DNA for the CDR3: TGTGCCAGCAGCGTAGCTCTCGGGGGTAGCGGGAGAAGCAATGAGCAGTTCTTC. Translated, it gives CASSVALGGSGRSNEQFF. The entire variable domain, with the rest obtained from reference TRBV9 and TRBJ2-1, is as follows: DSGVTQTPKHLITATGQRVTLRCSPRSGDLSVYWYQQSLDQGLQFLIQYYNGEERAKGNILERFSAQQFPDLHSELNLSSLELGDSALYFCASSVALGGSGRSNEQFFGPGTRLTVL.

The chain employs TRBV7-6 and TRBJ1-1; perhaps TRBD1 as D (5 bases). The length of the CDR3 is 15 residues. Germline V gives CDR1 SGHVS, CDR2 FNYEAQ. Trimming shortened V by 1 base and J by 2 bases, and 11 bases separated the two germline ends. CDR3 sequence: CASSLGPDSNTEAFF. CDR3 coding DNA: TGTGCCAGCAGCTTAGGCCCCGACAGCAACACTGAAGCTTTCTTT.

V usage is TRBV7-9 and J usage is TRBJ1-3; D gene unclear. V was cut by 5 bases and J by 0 bases, with 14 bases left in between. The V gene's germline CDR1 is SEHNR and CDR2 FQNEAQ (reference sequence). This CDR3 region has 16 residues. The CDR3 loop reads CASSPPLTLSGNTIYF. CDR3 sequence (DNA): TGTGCCAGCAGCCCCCCCTTAACTCTCTCTGGAAACACCATATATTTT.

This chain links TRBV5-1 with TRBJ1-1, with TRBD1 matching 12 bases. Per the germline V gene, CDR1 is SGHRS and CDR2 is YFSETQ. The CDR3 is 18 amino acids. J gave up 0 bases and V 1 base, and 7 bases lay outside the gene matches. The CDR3 nucleotides read TGCGCCAGCAGCTTGAGTCCGGGACAGGGGGCTGTGAACACTGAAGCTTTCTTT. The encoded protein is CASSLSPGQGAVNTEAFF.

Details on this clone: Additional DNA sequences in this sample encode the identical CDR3. The chain links TRBV2 to TRBJ2-7; weak D call: TRBD1 (6 bases). CDR1 is SNHLY and CDR2 is FYNNEI in the germline V gene. V lost 6 bases to trimming and J lost 2 bases, with 11 bases between them. This CDR3 comprises 13 residues. The CDR3 region has the DNA TGTGCCAGCAGGGAGACAGGACCCTACGAGCAGTACTTC. As protein: CASRETGPYEQYF.

The genes are TRBV7-2 and TRBJ2-7; TRBD1 aligns across 8 bases. Germline CDR1 is SGHTA and CDR2 is FQGNSA. The CDR3 has 14 amino acids. With 7 bases clipped from V and 2 bases from J, the junction kept 7 bases outside the gene matches. CDR3 region: CASTKQGGTYEQYF. The DNA for the CDR3 is TGTGCCAGCACCAAACAGGGGGGAACCTACGAGCAGTACTTC.

The chain joins TRBV5-8 to TRBJ1-5, with D perhaps TRBD1 (5 bases). V was clipped by 2 bases and J by 3 bases, with 9 bases between them. Germline V lookup: CDR1 SGHTS, CDR2 YDEGEE. The CDR3 consists of 14 residues. CDR3 protein: CASSFDSPNQPQHF. The CDR3 coding sequence is TGTGCCAGCAGCTTCGACAGCCCCAATCAGCCCCAGCATTTT.

The chain uses TRBV13 and TRBJ1-6; 10 bases map to TRBD1. Germline V gene data show CDR1 as PRHDT and CDR2 as FYEKMQ (reference sequence). V lost 2 bases and J lost 10; bases outside the gene matches: 8. The CDR3 loop spans 16 amino acids. CDR3 sequence (DNA): TGTGCCAGCAGCTTATACGGACAGGGGGTGGAATCACCCCTCCACTTT. Its translation is CASSLYGQGVESPLHF. The whole variable domain, filled in from reference TRBV13 and TRBJ1-6, reads AAGVIQSPRHLIKEKRETATLKCYPIPRHDTVYWYQQGPGQDPQFLISFYEKMQSDKGSIPDRFSAQQFSDYHSELNMSSLELGDSALYFCASSLYGQGVESPLHFGNGTRLTVT.

The chain carries TRBV2 and TRBJ2-3, with 9 bases fitting TRBD1. With 6 bases clipped from V and 3 bases from J, the junction kept 4 bases outside the gene matches. Germline V gene lookup returns CDR1 SNHLY and CDR2 FYNNEI. The CDR3 consists of 14 residues. CDR3 DNA sequence: TGTGCCAGCAGCTTACAGGGGGCAACAGATACGCAGTATTTT. This encodes CASSLQGATDTQYF.